These T cell receptor beta chains were read from a single sample in a study of CD8 T cells in Susac syndrome. A single record per CDR3 protein comes from TCRdb applying MiXCR to the immunoSEQ multiplex PCR reads. This repertoire shows around 26,000 distinct CDR3 sequences, about 93% found once; its top ten account for approximately 0.25%. The material sequenced was CD8+ T cells from PBMCs. Every receptor here comes from a human donor in good health. Both conserved end residues are part of each CDR3.

cdr3_aa	j_call	v_call
CASSFERGRNYNEQFF	TRBJ2-1	TRBV5-5
CASLGLAGNTDTQYF	TRBJ2-3	TRBV12-5
CAISETGPQVSGNTIYF	TRBJ1-3	TRBV10-3
CASRGTATYEQYF	TRBJ2-7	TRBV7-9
CASSPTDALFPSLDF	TRBJ2-7	TRBV4-1
CASSGGQGSRETQYF	TRBJ2-5	TRBV12-3/TRBV12-4
CASSLYGRGGVEDTQYF	TRBJ2-3	TRBV5-4
CASSARTDSYTEAFF	TRBJ1-1	TRBV5-1
CASSEGDTYYNSPLHF	TRBJ1-6	TRBV6-1
CASSYFIISGGVNEQFF	TRBJ2-1	TRBV6-2/TRBV6-3
CATSLDRTGAREQYF	TRBJ2-7	TRBV11-2
CASSVGSNQPQHF	TRBJ1-5	TRBV9
CASSLTGGTGELFF	TRBJ2-2	TRBV7-8
CASSLMTGMQETQYF	TRBJ2-5	TRBV5-1
CSARGLVGGEQYF	TRBJ2-7	TRBV20-1
CASSYRDRGLAYNSPLHF	TRBJ1-6	TRBV27
CASSSDRNYEQYF	TRBJ2-7	TRBV6-5
CASSFLGTHYEQYF	TRBJ2-7	TRBV6-5
CSASGGWRNEQFF	TRBJ2-1	TRBV20-1
CASSQDAGKYNEQFF	TRBJ2-1	TRBV4-1
CASSYLAGGDQSYNEQFF	TRBJ2-1	TRBV7-6
CASSLLNIQYF	TRBJ2-4	TRBV2
CASGRTGGRTGELFF	TRBJ2-2	TRBV12-5
CASSLVGENTEAFF	TRBJ1-1	TRBV11-2
CSVEDEVGQLNNEQFF	TRBJ2-1	TRBV29-1
CASSLEGDRGQPQHF	TRBJ1-5	TRBV7-9
CSASTTQETQYF	TRBJ2-5	TRBV20-1
CASSAEGGQGANEQYF	TRBJ2-7	TRBV9
CASIHRDRGYEQYF	TRBJ2-7	TRBV6-2/TRBV6-3
CASSPEGFRSEQYF	TRBJ2-7	TRBV7-6
CASRVAGARTEYGYTF	TRBJ1-2	TRBV2
CASSLGTGSSYEQYF	TRBJ2-7	TRBV5-1
CSARDINGGETQYF	TRBJ2-5	TRBV20-1
CASGSRDRGGNEQFF	TRBJ2-1	TRBV6-6
CASSLLPGQHYEQYF	TRBJ2-7	TRBV27
CASSLRADQETQYF	TRBJ2-5	TRBV5-4
CASSPRTGGTGELFF	TRBJ2-2	TRBV7-6
CSVEEGTELYGYTF	TRBJ1-2	TRBV29-1
CASSPWDGSSYNEQFF	TRBJ2-1	TRBV18
CSLGTGPSYEQYF	TRBJ2-7	TRBV29-1
CSVGSTRNTEAFF	TRBJ1-1	TRBV29-1
CASSLPGGVGYEQYF	TRBJ2-7	TRBV5-4
CASSLSRTDTQYF	TRBJ2-3	TRBV27
CASSLGDRAQETQYF	TRBJ2-5	TRBV7-9
CASSPHRGTGTDTQYF	TRBJ2-3	TRBV4-1
CASSEGFGQGGRETQYF	TRBJ2-5	TRBV9
CSAALEETQYF	TRBJ2-5	TRBV20-1
CASSLVPGDYNSPLHF	TRBJ1-6	TRBV7-2